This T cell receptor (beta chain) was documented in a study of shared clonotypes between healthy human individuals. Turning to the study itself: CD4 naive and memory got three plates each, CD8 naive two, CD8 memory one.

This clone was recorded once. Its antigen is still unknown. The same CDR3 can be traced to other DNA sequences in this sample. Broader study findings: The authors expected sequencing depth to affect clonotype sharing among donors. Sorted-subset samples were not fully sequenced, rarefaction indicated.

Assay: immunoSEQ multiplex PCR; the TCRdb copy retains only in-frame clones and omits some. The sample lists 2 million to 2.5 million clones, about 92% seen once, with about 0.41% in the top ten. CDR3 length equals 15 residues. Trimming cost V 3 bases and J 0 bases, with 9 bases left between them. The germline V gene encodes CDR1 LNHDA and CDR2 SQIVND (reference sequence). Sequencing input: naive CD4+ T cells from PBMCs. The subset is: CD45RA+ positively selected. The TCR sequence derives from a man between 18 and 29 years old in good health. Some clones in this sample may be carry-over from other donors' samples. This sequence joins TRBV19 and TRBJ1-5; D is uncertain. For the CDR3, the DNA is TGTGCCAGTAGTATTCAAGGATATAGCAATCAGCCCCAGCATTTT. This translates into CASSIQGYSNQPQHF.